These T cell receptor beta chains were read from a single sample in a study of human T cells and chemical hapten exposure. TCRdb re-derived calls from the RACE reads in MiXCR, one entry per CDR3 protein. The data show roughly 89,000 distinct CDR3 sequences, approximately 11% seen once. The sequences come from whole blood, collected in connection with sensitization to the hapten diphenylcyclopropenone (DPC). The receptors derive from a woman aged 25-40 years with alopecia areata. Some clones in this sample may be carry-over from other donors' samples. Both conserved end residues are part of each CDR3. A D gene is named only where the DNA matches it firmly. Only part of the rows carry a size: once, few, many, or a class if the clone is expanded.

abundance	d_gene	v_gene	j_gene	CDR3aa	CDR3nt
many	-	TRBV7-8	TRBJ2-7	CASSSPGIELAEQYF	TGTGCCAGCAGCTCACCCGGGATTGAGCTGGCTGAGCAGTACTTC
-	TRBD2	TRBV6-2/TRBV6-3	TRBJ2-3	CASSYRTTSAQETDTQYF	TGTGCCAGCAGTTACCGGACGACTAGCGCACAGGAGACAGATACGCAGTATTTT
-	-	TRBV29-1	TRBJ2-4	CSVDGGDKNIQYF	TGCAGCGTTGATGGGGGTGATAAAAACATTCAGTACTTC
-	TRBD2	TRBV18	TRBJ2-7	CASSRGSAYEQYF	TGTGCCAGCTCGCGCGGGAGTGCCTACGAGCAGTACTTC
few	-	TRBV12-3/TRBV12-4	TRBJ1-1	CASSLTEGGTEAFF	TGTGCCAGCAGTTTAACGGAGGGAGGCACTGAAGCTTTCTTT
few	-	TRBV7-2	TRBJ1-2	CASTQRLGETNYGYTF	TGTGCCAGCACCCAACGGCTTGGGGAGACTAACTATGGCTACACCTTC
-	-	TRBV18	TRBJ1-1	CASSPRIEGQNTEAFF	TGTGCCAGCTCACCACGGATCGAGGGACAAAACACTGAAGCTTTCTTT
-	-	TRBV6-8	TRBJ1-1	CASTSPLRWDTEAFF	TGTGCCAGCACGTCCCCCCTTCGATGGGACACTGAAGCTTTCTTT
-	-	TRBV4-3	TRBJ2-2	CASSRREGSGELFF	TGCGCCAGCAGCCGTAGGGAAGGATCCGGGGAGCTGTTTTTT
many	-	TRBV10-2	TRBJ2-2	CASSEGGGPNTGELFF	TGCGCCAGCAGTGAGGGAGGGGGCCCCAACACCGGGGAGCTGTTTTTT
-	TRBD2	TRBV29-1	TRBJ2-5	CSGVAGGLFEAQYF	TGCAGCGGAGTAGCGGGAGGGCTGTTTGAGGCCCAGTACTTC
many	TRBD2	TRBV29-1	TRBJ2-1	CSVTSSGWQFF	TGCAGCGTTACTTCTAGCGGTTGGCAGTTCTTC
many	TRBD1	TRBV4-2	TRBJ1-4	CASSPDRVREEKLFF	TGTGCCAGCAGCCCCGACAGGGTGAGGGAAGAAAAACTGTTTTTT
-	-	TRBV3-1	TRBJ1-5	CASSQDYGGGAGNQPQHF	TGTGCCAGCAGCCAAGATTATGGCGGGGGCGCGGGCAATCAGCCCCAGCATTTT
many	-	TRBV7-2	TRBJ2-3	CASSSIRRDTQYF	TGTGCCAGCAGCTCGATCCGTAGAGATACGCAGTATTTT
many	TRBD2	TRBV20-1	TRBJ2-3	CSAPPGLAGDTQYF	TGCAGTGCCCCTCCGGGACTAGCGGGCGATACGCAGTATTTT
-	-	TRBV29-1	TRBJ2-2	CSAPTRTGELFF	TGCAGCGCCCCGACTAGGACCGGGGAGCTGTTTTTT
many	TRBD1	TRBV7-2	TRBJ1-2	CASSFRGQLYGYTF	TGTGCCAGCAGCTTTAGGGGACAGCTCTATGGCTACACCTTC
few	TRBD2	TRBV12-3/TRBV12-4	TRBJ2-2	CASSFLSWGTSGQNTGELFF	TGTGCCAGCAGTTTTCTTTCTTGGGGGACTAGCGGCCAGAACACCGGGGAGCTGTTTTTT
few	-	TRBV6-1	TRBJ1-1	CASSFLDQTEAFF	TGTGCCAGCAGTTTCCTGGACCAGACTGAAGCTTTCTTT
many	TRBD2	TRBV4-3	TRBJ2-7	CASSQDRARHLGGRVYEQYF	TGCGCCAGCAGCCAAGATAGGGCCAGACACCTGGGCGGGAGGGTCTACGAGCAGTACTTC
few	-	TRBV5-6	TRBJ2-7	CASSPRQKRYEQYF	TGTGCCAGCAGCCCGAGACAGAAGAGGTACGAGCAGTACTTC
many	-	TRBV5-6	TRBJ1-2	CASSLLGQGDFYGYTF	TGTGCCAGCAGCTTGCTAGGGCAGGGAGATTTCTATGGCTACACCTTC
few	TRBD1	TRBV4-3	TRBJ2-1	CASSPTDRGPYNEQFF	TGCGCCAGCAGCCCAACCGACAGGGGGCCGTACAATGAGCAGTTCTTC
few	-	TRBV7-9	TRBJ1-2	CASIPPIGEPTNYGYTF	TGTGCCAGCATCCCACCGATTGGGGAGCCGACTAACTATGGCTACACCTTC
many	-	TRBV18	TRBJ2-3	CASSPSRDSSTDTQYF	TGTGCCAGCTCACCATCACGGGATTCGAGCACAGATACGCAGTATTTT
-	-	TRBV29-1	TRBJ2-2	CSGDYTGELFF	TGCAGCGGGGATTACACCGGGGAGCTGTTTTTT
many	-	TRBV11-2	TRBJ2-1	CASSLEGTGVYNEQFF	TGTGCCAGCAGCTTAGAGGGGACCGGAGTCTACAATGAGCAGTTCTTC
many	-	TRBV5-5	TRBJ1-1	CASSLIPNTEAFF	TGTGCCAGCAGCTTGATACCTAACACTGAAGCTTTCTTT
many	-	TRBV7-6	TRBJ2-1	CASSLAGLNEQFF	TGTGCCAGCAGCTTAGCAGGTCTCAATGAGCAGTTCTTC
many	-	TRBV29-1	TRBJ2-2	CSGSRTANTGELFF	TGCAGCGGATCGCGGACAGCGAACACCGGGGAGCTGTTTTTT
many	-	TRBV7-9	TRBJ2-4	CASSFSGQLNIQYF	TGTGCCAGCAGCTTCTCCGGACAGTTGAACATTCAGTACTTC
-	-	TRBV20-1	TRBJ2-3	CSARRDTDTQYF	TGCAGTGCTAGGCGGGACACAGATACGCAGTATTTT
few	TRBD2	TRBV20-1	TRBJ2-7	CSARTSGRFYEQYF	TGCAGTGCTAGGACTAGCGGGAGATTCTACGAGCAGTACTTC
-	-	TRBV4-3	TRBJ2-2	CTSSQERNTGELFF	TGCACCAGCAGCCAAGAGCGGAACACCGGGGAGCTGTTTTTT
few	-	TRBV4-2	TRBJ2-2	CASSQGSRGELFF	TGTGCCAGCAGCCAAGGCTCCCGCGGGGAGCTGTTTTTT
many	-	TRBV20-1	TRBJ2-5	CSARGIEETQYF	TGCAGTGCTAGAGGAATTGAAGAGACCCAGTACTTC
many	-	TRBV18	TRBJ1-2	CASSPPGSRYGYTF	TGTGCCAGCTCACCGCCGGGATCCCGCTATGGCTACACCTTC
few	-	TRBV6-1	TRBJ1-4	CASSERGIEKLFF	TGTGCCAGCAGTGAACGCGGGATTGAAAAACTGTTTTTT
-	TRBD1	TRBV10-3	TRBJ2-1	CAISESPGTGGNNEQFF	TGTGCCATCAGTGAGTCTCCAGGGACAGGGGGTAACAATGAGCAGTTCTTC
many	TRBD1	TRBV24-1	TRBJ1-5	CATSGPEHGQVLQPQHF	TGTGCCACCAGTGGGCCGGAACACGGACAGGTTCTTCAGCCCCAGCATTTT
-	TRBD2	TRBV7-9	TRBJ2-2	CASSQQRGLTGELFF	TGTGCCAGCAGCCAACAGCGGGGGCTCACCGGGGAGCTGTTTTTT
few	TRBD2	TRBV7-9	TRBJ2-3	CASSPGTSFDTQYF	TGTGCCAGCAGCCCCGGGACTAGCTTCGATACGCAGTATTTT
many	-	TRBV3-1	TRBJ2-1	CASSQGWKSGLGYNEQFF	TGTGCCAGCAGCCAAGGATGGAAATCCGGGTTGGGATACAATGAGCAGTTCTTC
-	-	TRBV7-6	TRBJ2-3	CASSLSPGGTTDTQYF	TGTGCCAGCAGCTTAAGTCCGGGTGGGACCACAGATACGCAGTATTTT
few	-	TRBV6-6	TRBJ2-1	CASSYSSSYNEQFF	TGTGCCAGCAGTTACTCTAGCTCCTACAATGAGCAGTTCTTC
-	-	TRBV29-1	TRBJ2-2	CSAREAGELFF	TGCAGTGCGAGGGAGGCCGGGGAGCTGTTTTTT
-	-	TRBV28	TRBJ1-6	CASSLGGGTSPLHF	TGTGCCAGCAGTTTAGGTGGTGGGACTTCACCCCTCCACTTT
many	-	TRBV3-1	TRBJ2-1	CASSQDRANEQFF	TGTGCCAGCAGCCAAGACCGGGCCAATGAGCAGTTCTTC
many	TRBD1	TRBV29-1	TRBJ2-3	CSVAQTGGSTDTQYF	TGCAGCGTGGCCCAAACAGGGGGTAGCACAGATACGCAGTATTTT
many	-	TRBV7-9	TRBJ1-1	CASSLGTLNTEAFF	TGTGCCAGCAGCTTAGGGACATTGAACACTGAAGCTTTCTTT
many	-	TRBV20-1	TRBJ1-1	CSARDPGGDTEAFF	TGCAGTGCTAGAGATCCCGGGGGTGACACTGAAGCTTTCTTT
few	-	TRBV28	TRBJ2-4	CASWGQAAKNIQYF	TGTGCCAGCTGGGGCCAGGCAGCCAAAAACATTCAGTACTTC
many	-	TRBV3-1	TRBJ2-2	CASSLGGARPGELFF	TGTGCCAGCAGCCTGGGGGGCGCGAGGCCCGGGGAGCTGTTTTTT
many	-	TRBV11-3	TRBJ1-1	CASSFESYTEAFF	TGTGCCAGCAGCTTCGAGTCGTACACTGAAGCTTTCTTT
many	TRBD1	TRBV5-1	TRBJ1-1	CASSFNRGMNTEAFF	TGCGCCAGCAGCTTTAACAGGGGCATGAACACTGAAGCTTTCTTT
many	-	TRBV6-1	TRBJ1-4	CASSEGVSNEKLFF	TGTGCCAGCAGTGAAGGGGTCAGTAATGAAAAACTGTTTTTT